The 15 T cell receptor beta chains reported below all come from one sample, sequenced in a study of T cell repertoires in cytomegalovirus infection. MiXCR, run by TCRdb on the reads, gives a single entry per CDR3 protein. The sample consists of some 680,000 distinct CDR3 sequences, 35% of them appearing once. The sample consisted of PBMCs. The source of these receptors is a human donor in good health (CMV status not recorded). Some clones in this sample may be carry-over from other donors' samples.

V is TRBV5-6 and J is TRBJ2-4; D uncertain. Germline V lookup: CDR1 SGHDT, CDR2 YYEEEE. V was cut by 4 bases and J by 0 bases, with 11 bases left in between. The CDR3 runs to 15 residues. The CDR3 spells CASSPRVLAKNIQYF. The CDR3, as DNA: TGTGCCAGCAGCCCTAGAGTATTAGCCAAAAACATTCAGTACTTC.

In its sample, this clonotype was seen a few times. The chain couples TRBV7-9 to TRBJ1-3; no clear D gene. The germline gives CDR1 SEHNR, CDR2 FQNEAQ (reference sequence). The V and J ends lost 2 bases and 11 bases respectively, with 13 bases between them. The CDR3 covers 13 residues. This CDR3 reads CASSLTTHGAIYF. DNA of the CDR3: TGTGCCAGCAGCTTAACGACCCACGGCGCCATATATTTT. Full variable domain (outside the CDR3, taken from reference TRBV7-9 and TRBJ1-3): DTGVSQNPRHKITKRGQNVTFRCDPISEHNRLYWYRQTLGQGPEFLTYFQNEAQLEKSRLLSDRFSAERPKGSFSTLEIQRTEQGDSAMYLCASSLTTHGAIYFGEGSWLTVV.

The chain recombines TRBV4-1 with TRBJ1-6; D not resolved. V shed 6 bases and J shed 7 bases, with 10 bases lying between them. The CDR3 contains 13 residues. The germline V gene has CDR1 MGHRA and CDR2 YSYEKL. DNA of the CDR3: TGCGCCAGCAGGAGAACAGCGAATTCACCCCTCCACTTT. Translating it yields CASRRTANSPLHF.

The chain links TRBV20-1 to TRBJ1-4; D is unclear. Per germline, CDR1 DFQATT and CDR2 SNEGSKA (reference sequence). The CDR3 spans 16 residues. Trimming stripped 2 bases from V and 0 bases from J, with 13 bases between. The CDR3 DNA is TGCAGTGCTAGACGGGCAGGCGTTGCAACTAATGAAAAACTGTTTTTT. This encodes CSARRAGVATNEKLFF.

This clonotype showed up just a few times. The CDR3 spells CASSPGQGVAGELFF. CDR3 DNA sequence: TGTGCCAGCAGCCCTGGGCAGGGGGTCGCCGGGGAGCTGTTTTTT. This chain joins TRBV7-2 and TRBJ2-2; 7 bases agree with TRBD1. The CDR3 loop spans 15 amino acids. The V gene end was trimmed by 5 bases and the J gene end by 6 bases; junction bases not matched to a gene: 9. In germline, CDR1 is SGHTA, CDR2 FQGNSA.

The rearrangement links TRBV28 to TRBJ1-1; D remains ambiguous. Germline V gene data show CDR1 as MDHEN and CDR2 as SYDVKM. The CDR3 contains 14 residues. The germline V and J ends were trimmed by 3 bases and 7 bases, with 15 bases remaining between them. CDR3 amino acids: CASSLWAGTLEAFF. In DNA form, the CDR3 reads TGTGCCAGCAGTTTGTGGGCGGGCACTCTTGAAGCTTTCTTT.

The rearrangement uses TRBV7-9 and TRBJ1-2; TRBD1 agrees at 12 bases. The CDR3 spans 16 residues. Per the germline V gene, CDR1 is SEHNR and CDR2 is FQNEAQ (reference sequence). V trimming: 5 bases; J trimming: 7 bases; junction bases outside the gene matches: 11. Here the CDR3 reads CASSPGRDRGLGGYTF. The CDR3 region has the DNA TGTGCCAGCAGCCCAGGTCGGGACAGGGGGCTAGGTGGCTACACCTTC.

The chain carries TRBV2 and TRBJ1-6; D is undetermined. This CDR3 has 18 amino acids. The V gene lost 2 bases and the J gene lost 0 bases, with 14 bases spanning the gap. Germline V lookup: CDR1 SNHLY, CDR2 FYNNEI. The CDR3 protein is CASSESGSPSSYNSPLHF. CDR3 nucleotide sequence: TGTGCCAGCAGTGAAAGTGGTTCTCCAAGCTCCTATAATTCACCCCTCCACTTT. Full variable domain (remainder filled in from reference TRBV2 and TRBJ1-6): EPEVTQTPSHQVTQMGQEVILRCVPISNHLYFYWYRQILGQKVEFLVSFYNNEISEKSEIFDDQFSVERPDGSNFTLKIRSTKLEDSAMYFCASSESGSPSSYNSPLHFGNGTRLTVT.

This clonotype appeared a few times. The rearrangement uses TRBV7-2 and TRBJ1-3; TRBD1 matches at 8 bases. Germline V gene data show CDR1 as SGHTA and CDR2 as FQGNSA. The CDR3 has 15 amino acids. V lost 4 bases to trimming and J lost 0 bases; unmatched junction nucleotides: 2. Here the CDR3 reads CASSSDRGSGNTIYF. As DNA, the CDR3 is TGTGCCAGCAGCTCCGACAGGGGCTCTGGAAACACCATATATTTT.

With respect to this clonotype: A much bigger clone sits one base away, suggesting this may be a read error. The conserved phenylalanine or tryptophan is not found at the CDR3 terminus, so this likely reflects a read error. V is TRBV12-3 or TRBV12-4 and J is TRBJ1-2; D is possibly TRBD1 (5 bases). V shed 3 bases and J shed 4 bases, with 9 bases lying between them. The CDR3 length is 13 residues. CDR3 sequence reads: CASSFRVGYGYTL. CDR3 DNA: TGTGCCAGCAGTTTCAGGGTCGGCTATGGCTACACCTTA.

This clonotype came up many times. The chain employs TRBV7-8 and TRBJ2-5, with D perhaps matching TRBD1 (5 bases). Germline CDR1 reads SGHVS; CDR2 reads FQNEAQ. Trimming took 1 base from V and 4 from J, leaving 22 bases between them. The CDR3 runs 18 residues. The CDR3 DNA is TGTGCCAGCAGCTTAGTTTCATCCCCGGGCACAGGTCGAGAGACCCAGTACTTC. Translating it yields CASSLVSSPGTGRETQYF.

This sequence joins TRBV12-3 or TRBV12-4 and TRBJ2-2; TRBD2 matches at 10 bases. Germline trimming cut 6 bases from V and 5 bases from J; bases unmatched to any gene: 12. This CDR3 comprises 17 residues. The CDR3 DNA reads TGTGCCAGCAGCTTACCATTAGCGGGAGGAGAAACCGGGGAGCTGTTTTTT. It translates to CASSLPLAGGETGELFF.

This clonotype was seen only a few times. This chain links TRBV9 with TRBJ2-1, with D possibly matching TRBD1 (5 bases). Trimming shortened V by 0 bases and J by 6 bases, and 10 bases separated the two germline ends. Germline V gene lookup returns CDR1 SGDLS and CDR2 YYNGEE. CDR3 length: 14 residues. The CDR3 sequence: CASSVEAQGNEQFF. CDR3 coding DNA: TGTGCCAGCAGCGTAGAGGCCCAGGGCAATGAGCAGTTCTTC.

The chain combines TRBV4-2 with TRBJ2-2; 8 bases match TRBD2. The CDR3 is 16 amino acids. Germline assignment: CDR1 LGHNA and CDR2 YNFKEQ. After removal of 3 bases from V and 4 bases from J, the junction contained 7 bases not matched to a gene. CDR3 sequence (DNA): TGTGCCAGCAGCCAGACCGGGACTAGTAGCACCGGGGAGCTGTTTTTT. Encoded protein: CASSQTGTSSTGELFF.

In regard to this clonotype: A much more abundant neighbour one base away suggests this may be a read error. A read error is likely, as this CDR3 ends without the conserved phenylalanine or tryptophan. The rearrangement joins TRBV29-1 to TRBJ2-7; 7 bases agree with TRBD1. Trimming removed 4 bases from V and 6 bases from J; junction bases left unmatched: 12. CDR1 and CDR2 (germline): SQVTM, ANQGSEA. The CDR3 runs 14 residues. Written as DNA, the CDR3 is TGCAGCGTTGGAGGGATTTGGGACAGCCGCGAGCAGTACTTA. The encoded protein is CSVGGIWDSREQYL.